Given below is one T cell receptor beta chain in context. No antigen is known for it. No much larger clone exists at a distance of one base, and base qualities are not known. The data derive from a study of cytomegalovirus exposure and HLA in healthy donors (dated by TCRdb to 2016 to 2017). For the wider study: In an earlier analysis of around 540 of the donors, 276 Gb of sequence data and some 120 million unique TCR beta sequences from 180 million or so T cells were reported. An early release covering some 640 HLA-typed donors comprised around 300 gigabases of sequencing data and 85 million to 100 million unique TCR sequences. The genetic ancestry cluster associated with self-reported Caucasian donors included 81% of the roughly 400 genotyped donors. The aim of the study was to test whether cataloging public T cell receptors could identify signatures of past pathogen exposure. Using immunosequencing, the study profiled T cell repertoires from 550 to 750 subjects and related those repertoires to cytomegalovirus serostatus. A separate validation cohort of 90 to 150 different subjects was used in addition to the roughly 700-subject first cohort. To predict cytomegalovirus infection status, the study brought together high-throughput TCR immunosequencing, statistical association of individual TCRs with disease status, and machine learning. To study patterns of TCR occurrence, a later analysis re-analyzed previously published TCR beta repertoires from 600 to 750 donors and added high-resolution HLA genotyping. Rather than using new phenotypic data, the later analysis identified candidate immune exposures from TCR beta sequences and from how often those sequences occurred across donors. In an earlier analysis of several hundred of the donors, high-throughput TCR beta sequencing was used to judge whether each TCR beta V gene segment behaved as functional or pseudogenic. Donor age, sex, ethnicity and CMV serostatus were collected together with the repertoire data. A later genetic analysis took genome-wide SNP genotypes for about 65% of the roughly 670 donors and used that subset as a discovery cohort. Every repertoire in the discovery cohort had been generated on one and the same sequencing platform. HLA typing covered class I and class II loci at four-digit resolution. The number of donors typed differed by locus, with about 620-630 for A, B, C, DRB1 and DQB1, more than 500 for DQA1, under 610 for DPA1, and roughly 450 for DPB1. Because of strong linkage in the cohort, five DR-DQ haplotypes were treated as single units for association and clustering. Among some 410 genotyped donors of the cohort, an average of roughly 230,000 unique TCR beta nucleotide sequences was sequenced per donor, of which 15% to 20% were non-productive.

The cohort consisted of 600 or so healthy bone marrow donors. At the time of sampling, all cohort members were nominally healthy, though unrecorded immune exposures were likely present. The donor was CMV seropositive and belonged to the group of around 300 seropositive cohort members. A peripheral blood sample was provided by each donor, and peripheral blood mononuclear cells were used for TCR beta sequencing. The Qiagen DNeasy Blood Extraction Kit was used to extract genomic DNA from the blood cell samples. Libraries were constructed by the immunoSEQ multiplex PCR assay. The multiplex PCR relied on a mix of 60 forward primers for TCR Vbeta segments and 13 reverse primers for TCR Jbeta segments. Amplification of the CDR3 region of rearranged TCR beta genes was performed with a multiplex PCR assay on genomic DNA. The Illumina HiSeq System was used to sequence the amplified TCR beta libraries as 87-base-pair reads. Per the authors' processing: A later analysis counted tens of millions of unique TCR beta chains across the 550 to 750 repertoires, and approximately 11 million of these chains were shared by at least two donors. To remove PCR and sequencing errors, raw reads were error-corrected and collapsed into unique sequences using a nearest-neighbor algorithm that merged closely related sequences. V, D and J gene segments were assigned by aligning CDR3 sequences to IMGT reference sequences. For a sequence to be retained, a match of at least six nucleotides was required to both a V gene segment and a J gene segment. A rearrangement counted as productive if the CDR3 had no stop codons and remained in frame with V and J, and every other rearrangement counted as non-productive. Following IMGT convention, CDR3 was defined as the stretch from the second conserved V-encoded cysteine to the conserved J-encoded phenylalanine. Sequences without an unambiguous match to a single V gene segment were excluded from the earlier analysis of about 600 of the donors. An earlier analysis of approximately 590 of the donors classified V segments as functional when productive rearrangements were above 56.7% and as segregating when the standard deviation between donors was above 5%. A statistical classification framework was built to diagnose cytomegalovirus status from the catalog of TCR beta chain sequences. In a later analysis, V and J genes were assigned by comparing TCR nucleotide sequences against IMGT/GENE-DB human TR gene sequences. A later analysis assigned CDR3 sequences and most-parsimonious VDJ recombination scenarios with the TCRdist pipeline. A later analysis defined each TCR beta chain by its CDR3 amino acid sequence plus V-gene family, and excluded reads lacking a unique V-gene family. In a later analysis, 500 to 700 highly shared, low-generation-probability nucleotide sequences were removed to address suspected cross-contamination and a sequencing artifact. In a later analysis, a clonal expansion index was calculated for each public chain from normalized within-repertoire ranks of inferred template counts. In a later analysis, generation probabilities were computed with a VDJ recombination model fitted to out-of-frame rearrangements, and the resulting probabilities were checked against IGoR. In a later analysis, TCR-TCR, TCR-HLA and TCR-CMV co-occurrence was scored with hypergeometric tests, and a repertoire-size bias correction was applied to TCR pairs. A later analysis estimated false discovery rates by permuting HLA or CMV assignments 20 times. In a later analysis, co-occurring TCRs were grouped using DBSCAN, with TCRdist sequence similarity added in when clustering inside HLA-allele-positive subsets. Co-occurrence clustering excluded repertoires with fewer than 30,000 or more than 120,000 public chains, plus five with anomalous nucleotide sharing. The table comes from immuneACCESS by way of TCRdb, which keeps in-frame sequences with V and J called. Part of the clones is missing from these tables; in studies checked, under half for an unresolved V gene and the rest for unknown reasons. The V and J calls and clone size were taken over from that table, and D and trimming were inferred from the DNA. This sample is represented by fewer than 55,000 clones; roughly 72% of them were singletons. Less than 25% of the sample is taken by the ten largest.

Germline trimming: 1 base from V, 4 bases from J; junction bases outside gene matches: 8. CDR1 LGHNA and CDR2 YSLEER are derived from the germline V gene. Including the terminal cysteine and phenylalanine, the CDR3 comprises 16 residues. The read is trimmed to its CDR3 DNA, 48 bases read in frame from base 1. Study-wide conclusions, independent of this receptor: A total of 150 to 200 TCR beta chains were listed by the study as associated with cytomegalovirus. In a later analysis, most CMV-associated TCR beta chains were found to appear HLA-restricted, with HLA associations seemingly driven largely by CMV exposure. In a later analysis, around 17,000 TCR beta sequences were associated with specific HLA alleles at a false discovery rate of 0.05. A later analysis found that HLA-associated TCR beta chains were more clonally expanded and had lower generation probabilities than equally common non-associated chains. Only TCR beta chains were sequenced in this cohort, and the absence of alpha or paired-chain data limited detectable features. In a later genetic analysis, fewer N-insertions in productive TCRs were reported among donors in an Asian-associated ancestry cluster than the roughly 640-donor mean. Across donors, most TCR sequences were observed very rarely, whereas some public TCRs were present in many individuals. In a later analysis, TCR association rates were found to vary across HLA loci, with the most associated TCRs seen for DRB1 alleles and the fewest for HLA-C alleles. Because HLA typing was unavailable for some donors at each locus, only the typed subset was used in association tests. A few of the identified cytomegalovirus-associated TCR beta chains were confirmed in vitro to be specific for cytomegalovirus antigens. The presence/absence analyses assumed that sequencing depth was roughly uniform across donors, and that assumption may not be true. A further reported finding was that TCR beta sequences accurately predicted the HLA-A and HLA-B alleles for most subjects in the first cohort. Correlated functional status among segregating V segments might be attributable to linkage disequilibrium, but an unknown experimental factor could not be ruled out. The authors suggested that the approach could potentially be extended to other disease states and immunological phenotypes. According to a later analysis, parvovirus B19, influenza, CMV and Epstein-Barr virus appeared linked to several top co-occurrence clusters. Because the 87-base-pair reads could not distinguish some IMGT-functional V segments, including TRBV6-2 and TRBV6-3, those segments were excluded. An association between a missense DCLRE1C variant and V-gene and J-gene trimming of TCR beta chains was found in a later genetic analysis and replicated in an independent cohort. The classifier was reported to diagnose cytomegalovirus status with high specificity and sensitivity in both the original and validation cohorts. A group of highly shared sequence variants was considered likely to be a technical artifact of the sequencing pipeline. Because counts were too low, about 18 rarely observed V segments, including chromosome 9 orphons, were excluded from the earlier analysis of fewer than 650 of the donors. The only immune exposure information available for the cohort was CMV serostatus. Assigning TCR associations to individual alleles was difficult when HLA alleles, especially DR and DQ, strongly co-occurred. Broadly in line with IMGT annotations, most TCR beta V segments showed up in productive rearrangements about 90% or about 30% of the time in an earlier analysis of under 700 of the donors.

The sample taken for sequencing was PBMCs. The sequence was obtained from a woman aged 50 to 60 in good health and CMV-seropositive. In this chain, TRBV4-3 is recombined with TRBJ2-3; the central 7 bases match TRBD2. The CDR3 reads as follows: CASSQVWGGTADTQYF. The DNA reads as follows: TGCGCCAGCAGCCAAGTTTGGGGGGGGACGGCAGATACGCAGTATTTT.